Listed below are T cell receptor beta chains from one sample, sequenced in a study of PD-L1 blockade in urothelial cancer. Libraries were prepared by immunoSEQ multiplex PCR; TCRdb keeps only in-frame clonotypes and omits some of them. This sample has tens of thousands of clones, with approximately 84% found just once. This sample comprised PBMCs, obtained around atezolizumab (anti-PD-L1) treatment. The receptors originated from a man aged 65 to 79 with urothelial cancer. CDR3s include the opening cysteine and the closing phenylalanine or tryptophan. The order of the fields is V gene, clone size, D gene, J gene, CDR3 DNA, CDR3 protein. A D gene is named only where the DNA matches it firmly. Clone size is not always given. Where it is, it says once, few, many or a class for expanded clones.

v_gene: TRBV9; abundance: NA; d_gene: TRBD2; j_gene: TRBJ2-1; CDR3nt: TGTGCCAGCAGCGTAGGGGCTGCTAGCGGGATGGGGGAGTTCTTC; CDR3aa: CASSVGAASGMGEFF
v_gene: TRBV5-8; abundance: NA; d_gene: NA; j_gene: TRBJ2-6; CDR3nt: TGTGCCAGCAGCTTGACAAACTCTGGGGCCAACGTCCTGACTTTC; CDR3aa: CASSLTNSGANVLTF
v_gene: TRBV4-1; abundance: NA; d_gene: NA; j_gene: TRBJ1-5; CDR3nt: TGCGCCAGCAGCCCCTCGGGGTACAGCAATCAGCCCCAGCATTTT; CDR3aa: CASSPSGYSNQPQHF
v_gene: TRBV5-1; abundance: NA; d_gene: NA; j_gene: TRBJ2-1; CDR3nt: TGCGCCAGCAGCTTCACGGGGGGCGGCTCCTACAATGAGCAGTTCTTC; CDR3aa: CASSFTGGGSYNEQFF
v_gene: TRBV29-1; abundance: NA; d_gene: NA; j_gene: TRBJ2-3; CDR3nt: TGCAGCGTCCGTCCATCAGGGGGGTCAGATACGCAGTATTTT; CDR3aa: CSVRPSGGSDTQYF
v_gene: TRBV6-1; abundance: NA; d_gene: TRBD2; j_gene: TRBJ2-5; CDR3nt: TGTGCCAGCAGTCGCCCGACTAGCGGGGAAGAGACCCAGTACTTC; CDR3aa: CASSRPTSGEETQYF
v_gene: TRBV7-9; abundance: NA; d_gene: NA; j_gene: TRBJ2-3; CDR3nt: TGTGCCAGCAGCTTAGAACTAAGCAGCTTCACAGATACGCAGTATTTT; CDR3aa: CASSLELSSFTDTQYF
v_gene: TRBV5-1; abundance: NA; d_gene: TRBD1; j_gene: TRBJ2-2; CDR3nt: TGCGCCAGCAGCTTGGCCAGGGGGCATAACACCGGGGAGCTGTTTTTT; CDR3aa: CASSLARGHNTGELFF
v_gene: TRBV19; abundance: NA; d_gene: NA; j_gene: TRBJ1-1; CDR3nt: TGTGCCAGTAGTATAGCAGCCCGGGGGAACACTGAAGCTTTCTTT; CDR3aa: CASSIAARGNTEAFF
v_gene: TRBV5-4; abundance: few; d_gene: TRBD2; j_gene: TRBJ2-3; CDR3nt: TGTGCCAGCAGCTTCCTTAGCGGGAGACCTGCAGATACGCAGTATTTT; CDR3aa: CASSFLSGRPADTQYF
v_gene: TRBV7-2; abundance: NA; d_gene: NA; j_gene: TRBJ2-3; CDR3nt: TGTGCCAGCAGCTTGTCGGGAGTAGGTGTCACAGATACGCAGTATTTT; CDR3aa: CASSLSGVGVTDTQYF
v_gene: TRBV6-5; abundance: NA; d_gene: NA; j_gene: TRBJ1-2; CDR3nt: TGTGCCAGCAGTTACTCACGCGACAGGAGGACTGGCTACACCTTC; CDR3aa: CASSYSRDRRTGYTF
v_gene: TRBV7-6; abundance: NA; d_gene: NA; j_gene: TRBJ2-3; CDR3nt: TGTGCCAGCAGTTCCCCCGAGCGCACAGATACGCAGTATTTT; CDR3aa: CASSSPERTDTQYF
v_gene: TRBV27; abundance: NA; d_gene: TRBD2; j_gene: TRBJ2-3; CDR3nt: TGTGCCAGCAGTAAGGGACTAGCGGGAGGACTTGATACGCAGTATTTT; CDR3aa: CASSKGLAGGLDTQYF
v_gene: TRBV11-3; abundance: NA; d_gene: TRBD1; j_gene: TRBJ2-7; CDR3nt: TGTGCCAGCAGCGACCAGGGGGACGAGCAGTACTTC; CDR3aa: CASSDQGDEQYF
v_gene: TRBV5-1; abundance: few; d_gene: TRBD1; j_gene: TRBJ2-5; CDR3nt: TGCGCCAGCAGCCTGGGACAGGGGCAAGAGACCCAGTACTTC; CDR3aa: CASSLGQGQETQYF
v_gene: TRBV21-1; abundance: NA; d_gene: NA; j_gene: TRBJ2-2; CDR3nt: TGTGCCAGCAGCACGCGTGCCGGGGAGCTGTTTTTT; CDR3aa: CASSTRAGELFF
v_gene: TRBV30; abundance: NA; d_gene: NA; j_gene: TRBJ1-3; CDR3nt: TGTGCCTGGAGTGTACTTAGCTCTGGAAACACCATATATTTT; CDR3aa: CAWSVLSSGNTIYF
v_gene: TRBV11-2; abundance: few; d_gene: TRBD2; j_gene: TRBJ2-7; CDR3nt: TGTGCCAGCAGCCCGGGACTAGCGACAGATGAGCAGTACTTC; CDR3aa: CASSPGLATDEQYF
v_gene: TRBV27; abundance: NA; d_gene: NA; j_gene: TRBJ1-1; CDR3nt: TGTGCCAGCAGCATCAGGGGTACCACTGAAGCTTTCTTT; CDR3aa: CASSIRGTTEAFF
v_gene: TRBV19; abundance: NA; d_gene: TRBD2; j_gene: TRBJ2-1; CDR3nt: TGTGCCAGTAGTATTGCTAGCGGGGGCTCCTACAATGAGCAGTTCTTC; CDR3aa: CASSIASGGSYNEQFF
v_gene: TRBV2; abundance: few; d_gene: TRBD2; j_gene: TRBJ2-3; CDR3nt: TGTGCCAGCAGTCTACTAGCGGGGGGCACAGATACGCAGTATTTT; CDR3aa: CASSLLAGGTDTQYF
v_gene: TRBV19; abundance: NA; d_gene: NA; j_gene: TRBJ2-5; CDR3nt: TGTGCCAGTAGCCAGAACCTCCAAGAGACCCAGTACTTC; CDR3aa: CASSQNLQETQYF
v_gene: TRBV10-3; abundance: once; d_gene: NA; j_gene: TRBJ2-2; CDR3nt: TGTGCACTCCAAGTCCTAGCGCCTAATCGCGAGACCACCGGGGAGCTGTTTTTT; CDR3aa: CALQVLAPNRETTGELFF
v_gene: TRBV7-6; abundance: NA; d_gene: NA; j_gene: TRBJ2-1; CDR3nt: TGTGCCAGCACCGACAGGTCCTACAATGAGCAGTTCTTC; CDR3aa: CASTDRSYNEQFF
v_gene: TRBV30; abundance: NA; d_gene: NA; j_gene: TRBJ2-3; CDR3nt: TGTGCCTGGAGCCGACAAGTGGGAGGCCTCACAGATACGCAGTATTTT; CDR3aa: CAWSRQVGGLTDTQYF
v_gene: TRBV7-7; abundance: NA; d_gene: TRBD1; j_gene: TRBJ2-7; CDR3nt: TGTGCTAGCAGCTTAGGCCCGACAGGGGGCGAGCAGTACTTC; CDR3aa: CASSLGPTGGEQYF
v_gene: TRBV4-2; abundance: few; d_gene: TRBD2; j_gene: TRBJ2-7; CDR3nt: TGTGCCAGCAGCCAGGTACTAGCGGGGGGATACTCCTACGAGCAGTACTTC; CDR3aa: CASSQVLAGGYSYEQYF
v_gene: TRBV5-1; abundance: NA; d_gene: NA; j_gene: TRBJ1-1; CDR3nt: TGCGCCAGCAGTCTGCGGGGGGAGAGCACTGAAGCTTTCTTT; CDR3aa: CASSLRGESTEAFF
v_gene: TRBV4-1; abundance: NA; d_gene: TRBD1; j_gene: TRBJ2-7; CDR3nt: TGCGCCAGCAGCCAAGTGACAGGGAGCGAGCAGTACTTC; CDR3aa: CASSQVTGSEQYF
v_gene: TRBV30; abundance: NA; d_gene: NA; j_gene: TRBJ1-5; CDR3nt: TGTGCCTACTCGAAAGGGGGAAGCAATCAGCCCCAGCATTTT; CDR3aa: CAYSKGGSNQPQHF
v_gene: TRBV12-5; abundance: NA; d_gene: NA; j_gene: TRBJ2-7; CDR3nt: TGTGCTAGTGGTTTGGTCTGGCGGATAGCCTACGAGCAGTACTTC; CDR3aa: CASGLVWRIAYEQYF
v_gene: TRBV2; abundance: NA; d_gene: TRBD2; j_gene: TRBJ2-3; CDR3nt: TGTGCCAGCAGTGAGTTAGGGACTAGAGTGGATACGCAGTATTTT; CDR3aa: CASSELGTRVDTQYF
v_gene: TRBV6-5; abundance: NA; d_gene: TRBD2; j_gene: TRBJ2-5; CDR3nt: TGTGCCAGCAGTTGGACGACTAGCAGCCTCCAGTACTTC; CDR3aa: CASSWTTSSLQYF
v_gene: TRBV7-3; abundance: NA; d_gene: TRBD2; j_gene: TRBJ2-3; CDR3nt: TGTGCCAGCAGCTTCCCGGCTAGCGGGTACACAGATACGCAGTATTTT; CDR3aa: CASSFPASGYTDTQYF
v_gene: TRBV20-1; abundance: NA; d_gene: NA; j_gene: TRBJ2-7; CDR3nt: TGCAGTTCAGAAAAAGCGCTCGAGCAGTACTTC; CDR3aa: CSSEKALEQYF
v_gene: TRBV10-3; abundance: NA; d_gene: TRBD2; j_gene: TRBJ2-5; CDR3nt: TGTGCCATCAGTCCAACTAGCGGGCAAGAGACCCAGTACTTC; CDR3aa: CAISPTSGQETQYF
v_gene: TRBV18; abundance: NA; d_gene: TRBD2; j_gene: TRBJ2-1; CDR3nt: TGTGCCAGCTCACCACCAGTACTAGCGGACAATGAGCAGTTCTTC; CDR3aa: CASSPPVLADNEQFF
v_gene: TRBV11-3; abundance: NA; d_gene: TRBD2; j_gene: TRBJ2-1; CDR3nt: TGTGCCAGCAGCTTAAAAAGCGGGAGGGCGTCCTACAATGAGCAGTTCTTC; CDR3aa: CASSLKSGRASYNEQFF
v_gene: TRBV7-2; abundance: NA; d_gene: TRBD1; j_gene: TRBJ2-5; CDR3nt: TGTGCCAGCAGCTTAGTGGTGACAGGGGGGGAGACCCAGTACTTC; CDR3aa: CASSLVVTGGETQYF
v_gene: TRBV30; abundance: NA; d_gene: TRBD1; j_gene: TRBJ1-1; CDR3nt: TGTGCCTGGAGTCGACAGGGGCTGAATGAAGCTTTCTTT; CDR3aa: CAWSRQGLNEAFF
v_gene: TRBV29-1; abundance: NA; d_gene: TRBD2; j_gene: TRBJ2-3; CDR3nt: TGCAGCGTTATAGTCTTAGCGGGTAATACGCAGTATTTT; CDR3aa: CSVIVLAGNTQYF
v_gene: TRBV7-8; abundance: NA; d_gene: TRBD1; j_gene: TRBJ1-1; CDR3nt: TGTGCCAGCAGTTTTTCAGGGGGTGGAATCACTGAAGCTTTCTTT; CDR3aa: CASSFSGGGITEAFF
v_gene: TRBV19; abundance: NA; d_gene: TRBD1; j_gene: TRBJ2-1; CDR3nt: TGTGCCAGTAGTCCTCGGGACAGAAAAAACAATGAGCAGTTCTTC; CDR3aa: CASSPRDRKNNEQFF
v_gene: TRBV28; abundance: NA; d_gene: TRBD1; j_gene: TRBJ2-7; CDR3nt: TGTGCCACCGAAGATTCGGGACAGAAATCCTACGAGCAGTACTTC; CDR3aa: CATEDSGQKSYEQYF
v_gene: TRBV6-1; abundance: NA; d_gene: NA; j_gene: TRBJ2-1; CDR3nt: TGTGCCAGCAGTGAGTTCAGGGCCGTGGGTAATGAGCAGTTCTTC; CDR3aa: CASSEFRAVGNEQFF
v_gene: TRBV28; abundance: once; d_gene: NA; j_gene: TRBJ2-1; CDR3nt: TGTGCCAGCAGTCCGGGGATGTCTAAGGGCTACAATGAGCAGTTCTTC; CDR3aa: CASSPGMSKGYNEQFF
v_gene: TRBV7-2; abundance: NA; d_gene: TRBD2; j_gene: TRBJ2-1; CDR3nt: TGTGCCAGCAGCTATCGAGCGGGGGACAATGAGCAGTTCTTC; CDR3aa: CASSYRAGDNEQFF
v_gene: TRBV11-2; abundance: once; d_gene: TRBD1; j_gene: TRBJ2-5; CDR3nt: TGTGCCAGCAACCCGGGACAGAAAGAGACCCAGTACTTC; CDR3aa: CASNPGQKETQYF
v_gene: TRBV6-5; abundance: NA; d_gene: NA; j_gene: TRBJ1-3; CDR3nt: TGTGCCAGCACCTTGGGCCTCGCTGGAAACACCATATATTTT; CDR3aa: CASTLGLAGNTIYF
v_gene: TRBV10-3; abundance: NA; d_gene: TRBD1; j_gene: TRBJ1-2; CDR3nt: TGTGCCATCAGTGACAACACAGGGGGCTCGGGAGGCTACACCTTC; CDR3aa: CAISDNTGGSGGYTF
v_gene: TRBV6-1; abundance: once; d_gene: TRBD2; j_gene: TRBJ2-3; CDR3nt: TGTGCCAGCAGACGGATAGCGGGGCGCACAGATACGCAGTATTTT; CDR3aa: CASRRIAGRTDTQYF